A selection of T cell receptor beta chains follows, all from one sample in a study of radiotherapy plus CTLA-4 blockade in lung cancer. The method was immunoSEQ multiplex PCR; TCRdb's version includes in-frame clones alone and lacks a portion of them. The sample carries some 71,000 clones, 70% to 80% recorded once. The sample here was peripheral blood, taken from a patient treated with radiotherapy plus ipilimumab. All receptors derive from a human donor with non-small cell lung cancer whose response to radiotherapy plus ipilimumab could not be evaluated. Some clones in this sample may be carry-over from other donors' samples. Each CDR3 is given with its conserved first and last residue. Fields, in order: D gene, CDR3 length, clone size, V gene, J gene, CDR3 protein, CDR3 DNA. A D gene is named only where the DNA matches it firmly. For some rows the clone size is stated as once, few or many, or as a class when expanded; others skip it.

TRBD2	13	NA	TRBV29-1	TRBJ2-1	CSTTSGAYNEQFF	TGCAGTACCACTAGCGGGGCCTACAATGAGCAGTTCTTC
TRBD2	16	NA	TRBV13	TRBJ2-3	CASSLTLAGGRGTQYF	TGTGCCAGCAGCTTAACCCTAGCGGGGGGGCGAGGTACGCAGTATTTT
NA	12	few	TRBV7-6	TRBJ2-7	CASSPDTSEQYF	TGTGCCAGCAGCCCGGACACTTCCGAGCAGTACTTC
NA	13	NA	TRBV7-9	TRBJ1-2	CASRLILNYGYTF	TGTGCCAGCAGATTAATTCTAAACTATGGCTACACCTTC
TRBD2	16	few	TRBV5-4	TRBJ2-6	CASSLGRDSGANVLTF	TGTGCCAGCAGCCTGGGGAGGGATTCTGGGGCCAACGTCCTGACTTTC
NA	14	few	TRBV19	TRBJ2-7	CASSIGTQSYEQYF	TGTGCCAGTAGTATCGGGACACAATCCTACGAGCAGTACTTC
TRBD2	15	NA	TRBV5-4	TRBJ2-5	CASSSLAGGVETQYF	TGTGCCAGCAGCTCGCTAGCGGGGGGGGTAGAGACCCAGTACTTC
TRBD1	14	few	TRBV7-9	TRBJ1-2	CASTKGGTGYGYTF	TGTGCCAGCACTAAAGGGGGGACAGGGTATGGCTACACCTTC
TRBD1	14	NA	TRBV14	TRBJ1-2	CASSRQRQGYGYTF	TGTGCCAGCAGCCGCCAGAGACAGGGGTATGGCTACACCTTC
TRBD1	15	once	TRBV4-1	TRBJ2-7	CASSTSGTGGFEQYF	TGCGCCAGCAGCACGTCGGGGACAGGGGGCTTCGAGCAGTACTTC
TRBD1	16	once	TRBV5-1	TRBJ1-1	CASKSGTGRMDTEAFF	TGCGCCAGCAAGTCTGGGACAGGGAGGATGGACACTGAAGCTTTCTTT
TRBD2	17	NA	TRBV11-2	TRBJ2-7	CASSLVLSSGGKYEQYF	TGTGCCAGCAGCTTAGTGCTATCTAGCGGGGGAAAATACGAGCAGTACTTC
TRBD1	13	NA	TRBV7-2	TRBJ1-6	CASIMTGGSPLHF	TGTGCCAGCATCATGACAGGGGGGTCACCCCTCCACTTT
NA	14	few	TRBV10-1	TRBJ2-7	CASRGHRENYEQYF	TGCGCCAGCAGGGGGCACAGGGAAAACTACGAGCAGTACTTC
TRBD1	15	once	TRBV25-1	TRBJ1-4	CASSELGTGDEKLFF	TGTGCCAGCAGTGAGTTAGGGACAGGGGATGAAAAACTGTTTTTT
TRBD1	13	few	TRBV19	TRBJ1-5	CASSMDRVQPQHF	TGTGCCAGTAGTATGGACAGGGTTCAGCCCCAGCATTTT
NA	14	NA	TRBV9	TRBJ1-2	CASSVEQGWEGYTF	TGTGCCAGCAGCGTAGAACAGGGCTGGGAGGGCTACACCTTC
NA	14	NA	TRBV25-1	TRBJ2-3	CASSESRGTDTQYF	TGTGCCAGCAGTGAATCCAGGGGTACAGATACGCAGTATTTT
NA	14	NA	TRBV6-4	TRBJ1-5	CASSDVAANQPQHF	TGTGCCAGCAGTGACGTGGCGGCTAATCAGCCCCAGCATTTT
TRBD1	14	once	TRBV7-9	TRBJ2-7	CASSESGQGYEQYF	TGTGCCAGCAGCGAAAGCGGACAGGGCTACGAGCAGTACTTC
TRBD1	15	NA	TRBV27	TRBJ2-7	CASSISGTGIYEQYF	TGTGCCAGCAGTATCTCCGGGACAGGGATATACGAGCAGTACTTC
NA	12	NA	TRBV27	TRBJ2-7	CASSSPGWEQYF	TGTGCCAGCAGTTCCCCCGGGTGGGAGCAGTACTTC
NA	13	NA	TRBV19	TRBJ1-2	CASSPGFVYGYTF	TGTGCCAGTAGTCCAGGGTTCGTCTATGGCTACACCTTC
TRBD1	18	NA	TRBV5-1	TRBJ2-5	CASSLPVSGTGGQETQYF	TGCGCCAGCAGCCTCCCAGTTTCCGGGACAGGGGGACAAGAGACCCAGTACTTC
TRBD1	18	NA	TRBV7-3	TRBJ1-4	CASSSQPQGARANEKLFF	TGTGCCAGCAGCTCACAGCCCCAGGGGGCGCGGGCTAATGAAAAACTGTTTTTT
NA	15	NA	TRBV6-5	TRBJ1-1	CASTTRAGLNTEAFF	TGTGCCAGCACCACAAGGGCGGGACTGAACACTGAAGCTTTCTTT
NA	14	NA	TRBV18	TRBJ2-7	CASSPRGVKREQYF	TGTGCCAGCTCACCACGGGGGGTAAAGCGCGAGCAGTACTTC
TRBD1	14	NA	TRBV19	TRBJ1-1	CASSIGTAGTEAFF	TGTGCCAGTAGTATCGGGACAGCAGGCACTGAAGCTTTCTTT
TRBD1	15	NA	TRBV27	TRBJ2-7	CASSLQGYSSYEQYF	TGTGCCAGCAGTCTACAGGGGTATTCCTCCTACGAGCAGTACTTC
TRBD2	17	NA	TRBV4-1	TRBJ2-3	CASSQVSSGGSTDTQYF	TGCGCCAGCAGCCAAGTCTCTAGCGGGGGCTCCACAGATACGCAGTATTTT
TRBD1	11	NA	TRBV7-9	TRBJ1-1	CASSQGQGAFF	TGTGCCAGCAGCCAAGGACAGGGAGCTTTCTTT
TRBD2	17	NA	TRBV7-2	TRBJ2-3	CASSLADLAGGLYTQYF	TGTGCCAGCAGCTTAGCAGATCTAGCGGGGGGGCTTTATACGCAGTATTTT
NA	14	few	TRBV19	TRBJ1-1	CASSMPWANTEAFF	TGTGCCAGTAGTATGCCTTGGGCGAACACTGAAGCTTTCTTT
NA	14	NA	TRBV5-6	TRBJ2-4	CASSSGGSKNIQYF	TGTGCCAGCAGCTCCGGAGGGTCCAAAAACATTCAGTACTTC
TRBD1	16	NA	TRBV18	TRBJ1-1	CASSYRDRGLNTEAFF	TGTGCCAGCTCATACCGGGACAGGGGCTTGAACACTGAAGCTTTCTTT
TRBD2	16	NA	TRBV2	TRBJ2-3	CASSGDSGPSTDTQYF	TGTGCCAGCAGTGGTGATAGCGGGCCGAGCACAGATACGCAGTATTTT
NA	16	NA	TRBV1	TRBJ1-3	CTSSRRAGDSGNTIYF	TGCACCAGCAGCCGCCGCGCGGGGGACTCTGGAAACACCATATATTTT
NA	13	NA	TRBV6-5	TRBJ2-5	CASSPANRETQYF	TGTGCCAGCAGTCCCGCGAACAGGGAGACCCAGTACTTC
NA	13	few	TRBV14	TRBJ1-6	CASSQGLGSPLHF	TGTGCCAGCAGCCAAGGACTTGGTTCACCCCTCCACTTT
TRBD1	16	NA	TRBV15	TRBJ2-7	CATSREGTGGHYEQYF	TGTGCCACCAGCAGAGAGGGCACAGGGGGACATTACGAGCAGTACTTC
TRBD1	15	once	TRBV25-1	TRBJ1-1	CASSDPGQGNTEAFF	TGTGCCAGCAGTGATCCTGGACAGGGCAACACTGAAGCTTTCTTT
NA	15	NA	TRBV2	TRBJ1-5	CASSLTGTQNQPQHF	TGTGCCAGCAGTCTCACCGGGACTCAGAATCAGCCCCAGCATTTT
NA	14	few	TRBV5-1	TRBJ1-2	CASSTDRLSYGYTF	TGCGCCAGCAGTACAGACCGCCTATCCTATGGCTACACCTTC
TRBD2	17	few	TRBV7-2	TRBJ2-5	CASSSQPPGTSGGPNYF	TGTGCCAGCAGCTCCCAACCCCCAGGGACTAGCGGGGGGCCCAACTACTTC
TRBD2	17	NA	TRBV7-6	TRBJ2-2	CASSSTSGGASGGELFF	TGTGCCAGCAGCTCGACTAGCGGGGGGGCGAGTGGCGGGGAGCTGTTTTTT
NA	14	NA	TRBV5-1	TRBJ2-7	CASSSFPYSYEQYF	TGCGCCAGCAGCTCCTTTCCGTATTCCTACGAGCAGTACTTC
NA	13	NA	TRBV4-1	TRBJ2-7	CASSQLQVAEQYF	TGCGCCAGCAGCCAACTACAGGTAGCTGAGCAGTACTTC
NA	12	NA	TRBV6-1	TRBJ1-3	CAVHLSGNTIYF	TGTGCCGTACACCTCTCTGGAAACACCATATATTTT
NA	18	NA	TRBV5-1	TRBJ1-6	CASSLAVVGQHYNSPLHF	TGCGCCAGCAGCTTGGCGGTAGTTGGACAACACTATAATTCACCCCTCCACTTT
TRBD1	15	NA	TRBV5-1	TRBJ1-2	CASRSELTGLEGYTF	TGCGCCAGCAGATCAGAACTGACAGGGTTGGAAGGCTACACCTTC
TRBD1	14	NA	TRBV28	TRBJ1-2	CASSSPQGNYGYTF	TGTGCCAGCAGCTCTCCACAGGGGAACTATGGCTACACCTTC
TRBD1	13	NA	TRBV11-3	TRBJ2-7	CASSPGQGYEQYF	TGTGCCAGCAGCCCCGGACAGGGTTACGAGCAGTACTTC
TRBD2	19	NA	TRBV15	TRBJ2-3	CATSREKALTGTSVGTQYF	TGTGCCACCAGCAGAGAGAAGGCGCTTACCGGGACTAGCGTAGGTACGCAGTATTTT